This is a list of T cell receptor beta chains from one sample in a study of regulatory T cells in long-lasting Graves disease. TCRdb reprocessed the multiplex PCR reads with MiXCR, giving one entry per CDR3 protein. The data contain approximately 540,000 distinct CDR3 sequences, around 12% of them singletons. The data also belong to a second study, concerning T cells in Graves' hyperthyroidism and ophthalmopathy.

This material consisted of peripheral blood mononuclear cells (PBMCs), taken at new diagnosis, from a patient treated with antithyroid drugs. The receptors derive from a woman under 40 with Graves disease. Both conserved end residues are part of each CDR3. D genes are given only for firm matches. Size is omitted from some rows. Given values are once, few, many or a class for expanded clones.

v_call,clone_size,j_call,d_call,cdr3_length,cdr3_aa,cdr3_nt
TRBV19,many,TRBJ2-1,-,15,CASSIPRGRYNEQFF,TGTGCCAGTAGTATCCCCAGGGGTCGTTACAATGAGCAGTTCTTC
TRBV5-1,-,TRBJ2-1,TRBD1,16,CASSPTGTGGLNEQFF,TGCGCCAGCAGCCCTACCGGGACAGGGGGCCTCAATGAGCAGTTCTTC
TRBV2,-,TRBJ2-7,TRBD1,13,CASRAAGQVGQYF,TGTGCCAGCAGGGCCGCGGGACAGGTAGGGCAGTACTTC
TRBV11-1,many,TRBJ2-3,TRBD2,16,CASSLVRGLAGTTQYF,TGTGCCAGCAGCTTAGTAAGGGGACTAGCGGGAACTACGCAGTATTTT
TRBV20-1,few,TRBJ2-3,-,14,CSAAQGRGTDTQYF,TGCAGTGCCGCACAGGGCAGGGGCACAGATACGCAGTATTTT
TRBV19,few,TRBJ2-4,TRBD1,16,CASSNYRGRSRNIQYF,TGTGCCAGTAGTAACTACAGGGGGCGATCCAGAAACATTCAGTACTTC
TRBV12-3/TRBV12-4,many,TRBJ2-7,TRBD2,15,CASSLMGLVVYEQYF,TGTGCCAGCAGTTTGATGGGACTAGTAGTTTACGAGCAGTACTTC
TRBV7-9,few,TRBJ2-7,TRBD2,19,CASSSTGTSEPTNPYEQYF,TGTGCCAGCAGCTCAACCGGGACTAGCGAACCTACGAATCCCTACGAGCAGTACTTC
TRBV3-1,many,TRBJ1-1,-,13,CASSHRGGTEAFF,TGTGCCAGCAGCCACCGAGGGGGGACTGAAGCTTTCTTT
TRBV5-1,many,TRBJ1-6,-,17,CASSLLPQGSYNSPLHF,TGCGCCAGCAGCCTCCTCCCGCAGGGGTCCTATAATTCACCCCTCCACTTT
TRBV20-1,-,TRBJ2-4,-,17,CSAGTLDILTAKNIQYF,TGCAGTGCTGGTACTCTAGACATACTAACAGCCAAAAACATTCAGTACTTC
TRBV7-3,-,TRBJ2-3,-,15,CASSSTQGDSDTQYF,TGTGCCAGCAGCTCGACACAGGGTGACTCAGATACGCAGTATTTT
TRBV9,many,TRBJ1-2,TRBD1,14,CASTRQGVNYGYTF,TGTGCCAGCACCAGACAGGGAGTAAACTATGGCTACACCTTC
TRBV13,many,TRBJ2-5,-,13,CASSLTDQETQYF,TGTGCCAGCAGCTTAACAGATCAAGAGACCCAGTACTTC
TRBV7-7,few,TRBJ2-3,-,13,CASSSGTLNTQYF,TGTGCCAGCAGCTCCGGGACCCTTAATACGCAGTATTTT
TRBV20-1,many,TRBJ2-5,TRBD2,15,CSARPGLAGGETQYF,TGCAGTGCTAGACCGGGACTAGCGGGAGGAGAGACCCAGTACTTC
TRBV2,many,TRBJ1-6,-,12,CASSADFILLHF,TGTGCCAGCAGCGCCGATTTCATCCTCCTCCACTTT
TRBV11-1,many,TRBJ2-1,-,13,CASSLGLDSEQFF,TGTGCCAGCAGCTTAGGGTTAGACTCGGAGCAGTTCTTC
TRBV7-9,many,TRBJ1-6,TRBD1,15,CASSLVSGGNSPLHF,TGTGCCAGCAGCTTAGTCTCAGGGGGAAATTCACCCCTCCACTTT
TRBV6-2/TRBV6-3,few,TRBJ2-1,TRBD2,14,CASRRSGSWDEQFF,TGTGCCAGCAGACGTAGCGGGAGCTGGGATGAGCAGTTCTTC
TRBV7-8,few,TRBJ1-1,TRBD1,16,CASSPGGRAGNTEAFF,TGTGCCAGCAGCCCAGGGGGCCGGGCTGGGAACACTGAAGCTTTCTTT
TRBV19,many,TRBJ1-5,-,17,CASSQEQGWGSNQPQHF,TGTGCCAGTAGTCAAGAACAGGGTTGGGGTAGCAATCAGCCCCAGCATTTT
TRBV3-1,many,TRBJ2-1,-,15,CASSQEGGSYNEQFF,TGTGCCAGCAGCCAGGAGGGGGGCTCCTACAATGAGCAGTTCTTC
TRBV11-1,many,TRBJ2-1,TRBD1,16,CASSPPGTGSSNEQFF,TGTGCCAGCAGCCCACCCGGGACAGGGTCTTCGAATGAGCAGTTCTTC
TRBV15,-,TRBJ1-4,-,11,CAASRAEKLFF,TGTGCCGCCAGCAGAGCTGAAAAACTGTTTTTT
TRBV11-3,many,TRBJ2-3,-,17,CASSLGRDPGVTDTQYF,TGTGCCAGCAGCTTAGGACGGGACCCGGGAGTCACAGATACGCAGTATTTT
TRBV5-4,-,TRBJ2-1,TRBD2,16,CASSQPGLAGYNEQFF,TGTGCCAGCAGCCAACCGGGACTAGCGGGCTACAATGAGCAGTTCTTC
TRBV3-1,many,TRBJ2-1,-,15,CASSQEGLGDNEQFF,TGTGCCAGCAGCCAAGAAGGGCTAGGTGACAATGAGCAGTTCTTC
TRBV11-3,many,TRBJ2-3,-,13,CASSVLFSDTQYF,TGTGCCAGCAGCGTCCTTTTTTCAGATACGCAGTATTTT
TRBV10-3,many,TRBJ2-1,TRBD2,17,CAISESKGLALYNEQFF,TGTGCCATCAGTGAGTCTAAGGGACTAGCCTTATACAATGAGCAGTTCTTC
TRBV19,-,TRBJ1-5,TRBD1,15,CASSIFGTGLEPQHF,TGTGCCAGTAGTATCTTCGGGACAGGGCTGGAGCCCCAGCATTTT
TRBV2,many,TRBJ1-1,-,16,CASRSNRDGWNTEAFF,TGTGCCAGCAGATCTAACAGGGACGGATGGAACACTGAAGCTTTCTTT
TRBV7-2,many,TRBJ2-7,-,13,CASSFLRGYEQYF,TGTGCCAGCAGCTTCCTACGGGGATACGAGCAGTACTTC
TRBV27,few,TRBJ2-2,TRBD2,15,CASSRREGSTGELFF,TGTGCCAGCAGTAGGAGGGAGGGGAGCACCGGGGAGCTGTTTTTT
TRBV20-1,many,TRBJ2-1,TRBD2,14,CSARAGAGYNEQFF,TGCAGTGCACGAGCGGGAGCGGGCTACAATGAGCAGTTCTTC
TRBV5-6,-,TRBJ2-1,TRBD2,16,CASSLRQLADYNEQFF,TGTGCCAGCAGCTTGAGGCAACTAGCGGATTACAATGAGCAGTTCTTC
TRBV20-1,many,TRBJ2-1,TRBD1,18,CSARGLLVDRGLNNEQFF,TGCAGTGCTAGGGGACTTCTCGTAGACAGGGGGCTCAACAATGAGCAGTTCTTC
TRBV12-3/TRBV12-4,many,TRBJ2-4,TRBD2,15,CASSPTSVGKNIQYF,TGTGCCAGCAGTCCGACTAGCGTGGGAAAAAACATTCAGTACTTC
TRBV12-3/TRBV12-4,few,TRBJ1-2,TRBD1,14,CASSFGDRGRGYTF,TGTGCCAGCAGTTTTGGGGACAGGGGGCGCGGCTACACCTTC
TRBV5-8,-,TRBJ1-2,-,15,CASSLPGEANYGYTF,TGTGCCAGCAGCTTACCAGGGGAGGCTAACTATGGCTACACCTTC
TRBV28,many,TRBJ1-6,-,14,CASSLGGWNSPLHF,TGTGCCAGCAGTTTAGGGGGCTGGAATTCACCCCTCCACTTT
TRBV6-2/TRBV6-3,many,TRBJ2-3,-,15,CASKRREAYTDTQYF,TGTGCCAGCAAGCGTCGAGAGGCCTACACAGATACGCAGTATTTT
TRBV9,many,TRBJ2-7,-,15,CASSNTPGLTYEQYF,TGTGCCAGCAGCAATACCCCCGGGCTAACCTACGAGCAGTACTTC
TRBV7-9,-,TRBJ1-4,TRBD1,14,CASSFAGGNEKLFF,TGTGCCAGCAGCTTTGCAGGGGGGAATGAAAAACTGTTTTTT
TRBV6-2/TRBV6-3,-,TRBJ1-5,TRBD1,14,CASSETGARQPQHF,TGTGCCAGCAGTGAGACAGGGGCACGTCAGCCCCAGCATTTT
TRBV7-2,many,TRBJ1-2,TRBD1,16,CASSPGPADRASGYTF,TGTGCCAGCAGCCCTGGACCGGCGGACAGGGCTAGCGGCTACACCTTC
TRBV12-3/TRBV12-4,many,TRBJ1-4,TRBD1,18,CASSDPGQGYGSNEKLFF,TGTGCCAGCAGTGACCCCGGACAGGGCTATGGGTCTAATGAAAAACTGTTTTTT
TRBV7-2,many,TRBJ1-2,TRBD1,15,CASRSSPGGTYGYTF,TGTGCCAGCAGGAGTAGTCCAGGGGGGACCTATGGCTACACCTTC
TRBV28,few,TRBJ2-1,TRBD2,17,CASSSSGGRGSYNEQFF,TGTGCCAGCAGTTCCTCGGGGGGTCGCGGCTCCTACAATGAGCAGTTCTTC
TRBV20-1,many,TRBJ2-7,-,15,CSARDFAAYSYEQYF,TGCAGTGCTAGAGATTTTGCAGCATACTCCTACGAGCAGTACTTC
TRBV27,many,TRBJ2-2,TRBD1,19,CASSLRGQGSLMNTGELFF,TGTGCCAGCAGTTTGCGGGGACAGGGTTCACTTATGAACACCGGGGAGCTGTTTTTT
TRBV20-1,many,TRBJ2-1,-,14,CSARDFKIGAEQFF,TGCAGTGCTAGAGATTTTAAAATCGGGGCTGAGCAGTTCTTC
TRBV5-1,-,TRBJ2-1,-,14,CASSSQDTYNEQFF,TGCGCCAGCAGCTCGCAAGACACTTACAATGAGCAGTTCTTC
TRBV5-4,few,TRBJ2-1,-,13,CASSLEYPNEQFF,TGTGCCAGCAGCTTGGAATACCCGAATGAGCAGTTCTTC
TRBV15,many,TRBJ2-1,TRBD2,15,CATSIRGLAFPEQFF,TGTGCCACCAGCATACGGGGACTAGCCTTTCCTGAGCAGTTCTTC
TRBV6-5,few,TRBJ2-3,-,14,CASSYGQSTDTQYF,TGTGCCAGCAGTTACGGGCAGAGCACAGATACGCAGTATTTT
TRBV5-5,many,TRBJ2-5,-,14,CASSVPGSPRTQYF,TGTGCCAGCAGCGTACCGGGTTCTCCCAGGACCCAGTACTTC
TRBV28,many,TRBJ1-3,-,14,CASSFAGGRNTIYF,TGTGCCAGCAGTTTCGCCGGGGGTAGAAACACCATATATTTT